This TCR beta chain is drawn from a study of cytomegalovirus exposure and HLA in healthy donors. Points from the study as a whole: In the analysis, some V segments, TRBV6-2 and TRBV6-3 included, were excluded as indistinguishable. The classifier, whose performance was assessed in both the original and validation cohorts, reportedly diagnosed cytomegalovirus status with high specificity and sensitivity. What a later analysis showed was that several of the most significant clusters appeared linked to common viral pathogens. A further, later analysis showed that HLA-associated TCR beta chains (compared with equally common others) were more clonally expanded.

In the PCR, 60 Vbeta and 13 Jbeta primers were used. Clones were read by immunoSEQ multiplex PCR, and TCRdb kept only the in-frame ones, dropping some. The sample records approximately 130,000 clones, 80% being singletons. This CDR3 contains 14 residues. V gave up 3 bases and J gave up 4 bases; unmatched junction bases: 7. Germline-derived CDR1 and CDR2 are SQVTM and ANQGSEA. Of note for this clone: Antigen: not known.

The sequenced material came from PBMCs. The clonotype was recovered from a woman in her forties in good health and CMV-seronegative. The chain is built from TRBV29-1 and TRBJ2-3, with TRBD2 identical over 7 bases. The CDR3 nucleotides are TGCAGCGTTGATTATAATGGGGGGGCAGATACGCAGTATTTT. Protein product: CSVDYNGGADTQYF.